The 10 T cell receptor beta chains given below trace back to one sample, sequenced in a study of cytomegalovirus exposure and HLA in healthy donors. Sequenced by immunoSEQ multiplex PCR; TCRdb stores in-frame clones only, minus some. The sample carries over 250,000 clones, about 85% recorded once. The sequenced sample was PBMCs. The receptor set was obtained from a woman aged 25 to 39 in good health and CMV-seropositive.

This clone is a singleton in its sample. The genes are TRBV6-1 and TRBJ1-5; D is unclear. Germline CDR1 reads MNHNS; CDR2 reads SASEGT. This CDR3 is 14 amino acids long. Trimming removed 2 bases at V and 5 bases at J, with 10 bases between. CDR3 DNA sequence: TGTGCCAGCAGTGAATCGTCAGGATATCAGCCCCAGCATTTT. Protein sequence: CASSESSGYQPQHF.

The genes are TRBV6-1 and TRBJ1-4, with TRBD1 as a possible D gene (5 bases). V lost 6 bases and J lost 8, with 16 bases in between. The CDR3 is 14 amino acids. Germline CDR1 MNHNS, CDR2 SASEGT. Here the CDR3 DNA reads TGTGCCAGCAGAAAGGGGCCAGTGAAGGAAAAACTGTTTTTT. Amino acid sequence: CASRKGPVKEKLFF.

The chain couples TRBV6-5 to TRBJ2-2; TRBD1 matches at 10 bases. Germline V gene lookup returns CDR1 MNHEY and CDR2 SVGAGI. The V and J ends lost 2 bases and 3 bases, in that order; junction bases with no gene match: 0. The CDR3 consists of 15 residues. The CDR3, as DNA: TGTGCCAGCAGTTACGACAGGGGGCACACCGGGGAGCTGTTTTTT. It specifies CASSYDRGHTGELFF.

CDR3 sequence: CASSQGSGNQPQHF. The CDR3 bases are TGTGCCAGCAGCCAAGGGTCGGGCAATCAGCCCCAGCATTTT. The chain combines TRBV7-2 with TRBJ1-5, with D hard to call. Germline V CDR1 and CDR2: SGHTA, FQGNSA. The CDR3 runs 14 residues. V lost 5 bases and J lost 2, with 10 bases in between.

This rearrangement joins TRBV9 to TRBJ2-7; no definite D call. This CDR3 is 14 amino acids long. From germline, CDR1 is SGDLS and CDR2 YYNGEE. Between the trimmed V and J ends, which lost 0 bases and 5 bases, there was a span of 12 bases. The CDR3 nucleotides read TGTGCCAGCAGCGTAGGGTTAGGGTTAGACGAGCAGTACTTC. It specifies CASSVGLGLDEQYF. Based on the CDR3 plus reference TRBV9 and TRBJ2-7, the full variable domain is DSGVTQTPKHLITATGQRVTLRCSPRSGDLSVYWYQQSLDQGLQFLIQYYNGEERAKGNILERFSAQQFPDLHSELNLSSLELGDSALYFCASSVGLGLDEQYFGPGTRLTVT.

V usage is TRBV6-5 and J usage is TRBJ1-1; D ambiguous. The CDR3 is made up of 15 amino acids. CDR1 MNHEY and CDR2 SVGAGI come from the germline V gene. Between the trimmed V and J ends, which lost 1 base and 1 base, there was a span of 10 bases. CDR3 DNA: TGTGCCAGCAGTTACTTAGGATCCCGGAACACTGAAGCTTTCTTT. It codes for CASSYLGSRNTEAFF.

This clone was found a few times. V is TRBV5-6 and J is TRBJ1-5, with TRBD1 matching 11 bases. The V and J ends lost 1 base and 9 bases, in that order; junction bases with no gene match: 9. This CDR3 comprises 16 residues. Germline lookup yields CDR1 SGHDT and CDR2 YYEEEE. The CDR3 spells CASSLSGQGASRPQHF. The CDR3 bases are TGTGCCAGCAGCTTGTCCGGACAGGGGGCATCGAGGCCCCAGCATTTT.

This clone has only one observation. This chain links TRBV18 with TRBJ2-7; 9 bases match TRBD2. The germline V gene has CDR1 KGHSH and CDR2 LQKENI. With V trimmed by 3 bases and J by 2 bases, 5 bases remained unmatched. The CDR3 loop spans 15 amino acids. The CDR3 is CASSPTAGGPYEQYF. CDR3 bases: TGTGCCAGCTCACCCACAGCGGGAGGCCCCTACGAGCAGTACTTC.

J is TRBJ2-1 and V is TRBV6-5; D possibly corresponds to TRBD1 (6 bases). Germline CDR1 MNHEY, CDR2 SVGAGI. CDR3 length: 14 residues. Trimming removed 2 bases from V and 6 bases from J, with 11 bases in between. In DNA form, the CDR3 reads TGTGCCAGCAGTTACGGACGAGGGGGCAATGAGCAGTTCTTC. Its translation: CASSYGRGGNEQFF.

The J gene is TRBJ2-6, the V gene TRBV5-6, with D tentatively TRBD1 (6 bases). There are 15 residues in the CDR3. Germline V CDR1 and CDR2: SGHDT, YYEEEE. V was shortened by 8 bases and J by 0 bases, with 12 bases between the two germline ends. The CDR3 region is CASGTGSSGANVLTF. CDR3 nucleotide sequence: TGTGCCAGTGGTACAGGGTCCTCTGGGGCCAACGTCCTGACTTTC. The full variable domain, completed using reference TRBV5-6 and TRBJ2-6, is DAGVTQSPTHLIKTRGQQVTLRCSPKSGHDTVSWYQQALGQGPQFIFQYYEEEERQRGNFPDRFSGHQFPNYSSELNVNALLLGDSALYLCASGTGSSGANVLTFGAGSRLTVL.